The 32 T cell receptor beta chains reported below all come from one sample, sequenced in a study of lymphopenia after photon versus proton radiotherapy. Sequencing used immunoSEQ multiplex PCR; TCRdb keeps in-frame clones, though not all of them. Of around 31,000 clones in the sample, approximately 89% are singletons; the top ten hold around 7%. The sequencing here drew on peripheral blood, taken from a patient treated with proton-based radiotherapy. The receptors derive from an older woman with pancreatic cancer. Some clones in this sample may be carry-over from other donors' samples.

V and J are TRBV19 and TRBJ2-1; D ambiguous. Germline CDR1 and CDR2: LNHDA and SQIVND (reference sequence). The germline V and J ends were trimmed by 3 bases and 11 bases, with 20 bases remaining between them. The CDR3 is made up of 15 amino acids. The CDR3 is CASSMGTVPTHQQFF. The CDR3 region has the DNA TGTGCCAGTAGTATGGGAACGGTACCCACTCATCAGCAGTTCTTC.

V and J are TRBV6-1 and TRBJ2-3; 10 bases fit TRBD2. Germline-derived CDR1 and CDR2 are MNHNS and SASEGT. V was clipped by 5 bases and J by 1 base; unmatched bases: 3. The CDR3 extends over 15 amino acids. CDR3 nucleotide sequence: TGTGCCAGCAGTCTAGCGGGAGTCGGCACAGATACGCAGTATTTT. Translated, it gives CASSLAGVGTDTQYF.

The rearrangement uses TRBV5-4 and TRBJ1-1; 7 bases map to TRBD1. Germline CDR1 SGHNT, CDR2 YYREEE (reference sequence). This CDR3 comprises 13 residues. J gave up 8 bases and V 4 bases, and 8 bases lay outside the gene matches. The CDR3 bases are TGTGCCAGCAGCCCCGGACAGGCAGCGGAAGCTTTCTTT. It specifies CASSPGQAAEAFF.

The genes are TRBV30 and TRBJ2-7, with no clear D. The CDR3 contains 11 residues. Trimming cost V 2 bases and J 6 bases, with 8 bases left between them. Germline V CDR1 and CDR2: GTSNPN, SVGIG (reference sequence). The chain's CDR3 is CAWSIGSEQYF. CDR3 nucleotide sequence: TGTGCCTGGAGTATAGGGTCCGAGCAGTACTTC. The variable domain in full, completed from reference TRBV30 and TRBJ2-7, reads SQTIHQWPATLVQPVGSPLSLECTVEGTSNPNLYWYRQAAGRGLQLLFYSVGIGQISSEVPQNLSASRPQDRQFILSSKKLLLSDSGFYLCAWSIGSEQYFGPGTRLTVT.

J is TRBJ2-1 and V is TRBV15, with D perhaps TRBD2 (7 bases). Germline V gene lookup returns CDR1 LNHNV and CDR2 YYDKDF (reference sequence). The CDR3 has 19 residues. Trimming shortened V by 0 bases and J by 5 bases, and 23 bases separated the two germline ends. The chain's CDR3 is CATSRDRGAAGEVNNEQFF. CDR3 nucleotides: TGTGCCACCAGCAGAGATCGGGGGGCGGCGGGAGAGGTTAACAATGAGCAGTTCTTC.

The genes are TRBV5-1 and TRBJ2-3; D may correspond to TRBD1 or TRBD2 (7 bases each). Germline-derived CDR1 and CDR2 are SGHRS and YFSETQ. The CDR3 has 15 amino acids. The V end was cut by 2 bases, the J end by 2 bases, with 12 bases between. CDR3 region: CASSFQGGVTDTQYF. The CDR3 coding sequence is TGCGCCAGCAGCTTCCAGGGGGGGGTCACAGATACGCAGTATTTT.

This chain joins TRBV10-3 and TRBJ2-7; 11 bases agree with TRBD1. The germline CDR1 and CDR2 sequences are ENHRY and SYGVKD. V was clipped by 10 bases and J by 1 base; unmatched bases: 3. The CDR3 has 13 amino acids. The DNA for the CDR3 is TGTGCCAGCGGGACAGGGGGATCCTACGAGCAGTACTTC. Translated: CASGTGGSYEQYF.

This rearrangement joins TRBV18 to TRBJ1-1, with 7 bases aligning to TRBD1. CDR1 is KGHSH and CDR2 is LQKENI in the germline V gene. V dropped 3 bases and J dropped 6; count of bases not matched to a gene: 7. CDR3 length: 14 residues. CDR3 region: CASSPEGAQAEAFF. In DNA, the CDR3 is TGTGCCAGCTCACCGGAGGGGGCTCAGGCTGAAGCTTTCTTT.

The CDR3 region is CASSVTGGSYNEQFF. The CDR3 DNA is TGTGCCAGTAGTGTTACAGGGGGCTCCTACAATGAGCAGTTCTTC. J is TRBJ2-1 and V is TRBV19, with 8 bases lining up with TRBD1. Per the germline V gene, CDR1 is LNHDA and CDR2 is SQIVND (reference sequence). The CDR3 is 15 residues long. V lost 5 bases to trimming and J lost 0 bases; unmatched junction nucleotides: 3.

The rearrangement joins TRBV28 to TRBJ2-2; D unresolved. Germline CDR1 reads MDHEN; CDR2 reads SYDVKM. The CDR3 runs 14 residues. The V end was cut by 3 bases, the J end by 1 base, with 6 bases between. The CDR3 protein is CASSFAMNTGELFF. The CDR3 DNA is TGTGCCAGCAGTTTTGCCATGAACACCGGGGAGCTGTTTTTT. Supplemented by reference TRBV28 and TRBJ2-2, the full variable domain reads DVKVTQSSRYLVKRTGEKVFLECVQDMDHENMFWYRQDPGLGLRLIYFSYDVKMKEKGDIPEGYSVSREKKERFSLILESASTNQTSMYLCASSFAMNTGELFFGEGSRLTVL.

The V gene is TRBV28, the J gene TRBJ2-7, with 9 bases fitting TRBD2. The CDR3 consists of 13 residues. Germline V gene lookup returns CDR1 MDHEN and CDR2 SYDVKM. Trimming cost V 3 bases and J 6 bases; bases outside gene matches: 3. In DNA, the CDR3 is TGTGCCAGCAGTTTGGGACTAGCCGTCGAGCAGTACTTC. Amino acids: CASSLGLAVEQYF. The complete variable domain, with remaining parts taken from reference TRBV28 and TRBJ2-7, reads DVKVTQSSRYLVKRTGEKVFLECVQDMDHENMFWYRQDPGLGLRLIYFSYDVKMKEKGDIPEGYSVSREKKERFSLILESASTNQTSMYLCASSLGLAVEQYFGPGTRLTVT.

The chain combines TRBV6-1 with TRBJ2-7, with D possibly matching TRBD2 (6 bases). Germline CDR1 is MNHNS and CDR2 is SASEGT. V was cut by 3 bases and J by 0 bases, with 12 bases left in between. The CDR3 runs to 15 residues. The CDR3, as DNA: TGTGCCAGCAGTGACCCGGGCGGGAACTCCTACGAGCAGTACTTC. This gives the protein CASSDPGGNSYEQYF.

This chain uses TRBV19 with TRBJ2-1, with TRBD2 matching over 7 bases. The CDR3 runs 12 residues. Germline V gene data show CDR1 as LNHDA and CDR2 as SQIVND (reference sequence). V gave up 4 bases and J gave up 15 bases; unmatched junction bases: 9. The CDR3 DNA is TGTGCCAGTAGTAAGGAGGGGCGGGAGTGGTTCTTC. It specifies CASSKEGREWFF.

This chain uses TRBV14 with TRBJ1-1, with a tentative D call TRBD1 (6 bases). The V end was cut by 3 bases, the J end by 4 bases, with 21 bases between. Germline CDR1 reads SGHDN; CDR2 reads FVKESK. The CDR3 is 17 amino acids. The CDR3, as DNA: TGTGCCAGCAGCCATTTACAGGGATCTGTTATTGGCACTGAAGCTTTCTTT. Protein product: CASSHLQGSVIGTEAFF.

CDR3 residues: CASSLWGGTVAEKLFF. CDR3 in DNA: TGTGCCAGCAGCCTCTGGGGCGGGACAGTGGCTGAAAAACTGTTTTTT. This chain uses TRBV11-2 with TRBJ1-4; TRBD1 matches at 7 bases. The CDR3 is made up of 16 amino acids. V trimming: 5 bases; J trimming: 7 bases; junction bases outside the gene matches: 13. From germline, CDR1 is SGHAT and CDR2 FQNNGV.

The DNA for the CDR3 is TGCGCCAGCAGTCAATCTCTAGCGAAAGAGACCCAGTACTTC. It specifies CASSQSLAKETQYF. V usage is TRBV23-1 and J usage is TRBJ2-5; D might be TRBD2 (6 bases). TRBV23-1 is an open reading frame whose function is uncertain. The CDR3 totals 14 residues. V lost 0 bases and J 3 bases, leaving 8 bases between the germline ends.

CDR3 sequence reads: CASSLGPLGAGNEQFF. As DNA, the CDR3 is TGCGCCAGCAGCCTAGGGCCACTAGGGGCGGGTAATGAGCAGTTCTTC. The chain employs TRBV5-1 and TRBJ2-1, with D tentatively TRBD1 or TRBD2 (5 bases each). In germline, CDR1 is SGHRS, CDR2 YFSETQ. V was clipped by 4 bases and J by 7 bases, with 21 bases between them. The length of the CDR3 is 16 residues.

This rearrangement joins TRBV19 to TRBJ1-1; the D gene is possibly TRBD1 (5 bases). V was clipped by 3 bases and J by 10 bases, with 12 bases between them. CDR1 LNHDA and CDR2 SQIVND come from the germline V gene (reference sequence). CDR3 length equals 12 residues. The CDR3 region is CASSIGGVRAFF. In DNA, the CDR3 is TGTGCCAGTAGTATCGGGGGAGTAAGAGCTTTCTTT.

The chain uses TRBV5-1 and TRBJ2-7; TRBD2 matches 8 bases. V dropped 3 bases and J dropped 3; count of bases not matched to a gene: 8. The CDR3 sequence is 15 residues long. Germline V CDR1 and CDR2: SGHRS, YFSETQ. The CDR3 DNA follows: TGCGCCAGCAGCTACTTACGGGAGGGCAGCTACGAGCAGTACTTC. Translated: CASSYLREGSYEQYF. Drawing the rest from reference TRBV5-1 and TRBJ2-7, the complete variable domain is KAGVTQTPRYLIKTRGQQVTLSCSPISGHRSVSWYQQTPGQGLQFLFEYFSETQRNKGNFPGRFSGRQFSNSRSEMNVSTLELGDSALYLCASSYLREGSYEQYFGPGTRLTVT.

V and J are TRBV28 and TRBJ1-2; 8 positions agree with TRBD1. V dropped 10 bases and J dropped 9; count of bases not matched to a gene: 10. Germline CDR1 reads MDHEN; CDR2 reads SYDVKM. This CDR3 is built from 12 residues. The CDR3 region has the DNA TGTGCCATCACACCTCGGACAGGGCGCTACACCTTC. As protein: CAITPRTGRYTF.

This chain joins TRBV4-3 and TRBJ2-7; tentatively, D is TRBD1 (5 bases). V shed 1 base and J shed 3 bases, with 10 bases lying between them. This CDR3 is 14 amino acids long. Germline-derived CDR1 and CDR2 are LGHNA and YSLEER. The CDR3 loop reads CASSQGLGVYEQYF. The CDR3 nucleotides are TGCGCCAGCAGCCAAGGTCTAGGGGTCTACGAGCAGTACTTC.

The chain uses TRBV6-1 and TRBJ1-2; weak D call: TRBD1 (5 bases). Per germline, CDR1 MNHNS and CDR2 SASEGT. This CDR3 region has 14 residues. V was pared by 1 base and J by 6 bases, with 12 bases between. As DNA, the CDR3 is TGTGCCAGCAGTGAAGTCTACGACAGCCATGGCTACACCTTC. Residues: CASSEVYDSHGYTF.

V is TRBV5-1 and J is TRBJ2-7, with 9 bases identical to TRBD2. The CDR3 contains 15 residues. Germline V gene data show CDR1 as SGHRS and CDR2 as YFSETQ. Trimming removed 0 bases from V and 3 bases from J; junction bases left unmatched: 4. This chain's CDR3 is CASSLGAGGVYEQYF. CDR3 in DNA: TGCGCCAGCAGCTTGGGGGCGGGAGGGGTCTACGAGCAGTACTTC.

The chain has TRBV2 and TRBJ2-1, with TRBD2 identical over 9 bases. There are 14 residues in the CDR3. Germline V lookup: CDR1 SNHLY, CDR2 FYNNEI. V lost 7 bases to trimming and J lost 4 bases; unmatched junction nucleotides: 5. DNA of the CDR3: TGTGCCAGCACTAGCGGGACTGAATACAATGAGCAGTTCTTC. Amino acid sequence: CASTSGTEYNEQFF.

J is TRBJ2-7 and V is TRBV19; possibly TRBD2 for D (6 bases). V shed 5 bases and J shed 5 bases, with 16 bases lying between them. Germline CDR1 is LNHDA and CDR2 is SQIVND (reference sequence). CDR3 size: 14 residues. In DNA form, the CDR3 reads TGTGCCAGTAGTGACATAGGGAGGAGGGACGAGCAGTACTTC. This translates into CASSDIGRRDEQYF.

V usage is TRBV28 and J usage is TRBJ1-5, with D maybe TRBD1 (6 bases). Trimming left V 7 bases short and J 1 base short, with 8 bases between. The CDR3 extends over 13 amino acids. Germline lookup yields CDR1 MDHEN and CDR2 SYDVKM. Written as DNA, the CDR3 is TGTGCCAGCACCGGGGGCAGCAATCAGCCCCAGCATTTT. The encoded protein is CASTGGSNQPQHF.

The chain joins TRBV5-1 to TRBJ1-3, with no clear D. Trimming removed 1 base from V and 3 bases from J, with 8 bases in between. The CDR3 runs to 14 residues. Germline assignment: CDR1 SGHRS and CDR2 YFSETQ. The CDR3 DNA reads as TGCGCCAGCAGCTTGACGGGAATTGGAAACACCATATATTTT. Translated: CASSLTGIGNTIYF.

This clone has only one observation. The chain recombines TRBV11-2 with TRBJ2-6, with D maybe TRBD1 (7 bases). CDR3 size: 19 residues. Germline CDR1 SGHAT, CDR2 FQNNGV. V shed 4 bases and J shed 0 bases, with 19 bases lying between them. CDR3 sequence reads: CASSSLGGQFSSGANVLTF. CDR3 in DNA: TGTGCCAGCAGCTCCTTGGGGGGACAGTTTAGCTCTGGGGCCAACGTCCTGACTTTC. Based on the CDR3 plus reference TRBV11-2 and TRBJ2-6, the full variable domain is EAGVAQSPRYKIIEKRQSVAFWCNPISGHATLYWYQQILGQGPKLLIQFQNNGVVDDSQLPKDRFSAERLKGVDSTLKIQPAKLEDSAVYLCASSSLGGQFSSGANVLTFGAGSRLTVL.

As to this clone: This same CDR3 is encoded by further DNA sequences in the sample. The chain carries TRBV27 and TRBJ2-7; D possibly corresponds to TRBD1 (5 bases). V was pared by 4 bases and J by 4 bases, with 14 bases between. CDR1 MNHEY and CDR2 SMNVEV come from the germline V gene (reference sequence). CDR3 size: 14 residues. CDR3: CASSSRQGLYEQYF. DNA for the CDR3: TGTGCCAGCAGTTCCAGGCAGGGTCTTTACGAGCAGTACTTC.

The chain employs TRBV28 and TRBJ2-7; 7 positions match TRBD1. Germline CDR1 MDHEN, CDR2 SYDVKM. Trimming removed 3 bases from V and 3 bases from J; junction bases left unmatched: 8. The CDR3 has 15 residues. The CDR3 protein is CASSFSVTGYYEQYF. CDR3 DNA: TGTGCCAGCAGTTTTTCCGTGACAGGGTACTACGAGCAGTACTTC.

Written as DNA, the CDR3 is TGTGCCAGCAGCTTACAGGGAGGGACTAATGAAAAACTGTTTTTT. This translates into CASSLQGGTNEKLFF. The gene calls are TRBV7-9 and TRBJ1-4; tentative D call: TRBD1 (5 bases). The CDR3 extends over 15 amino acids. Germline V gives CDR1 SEHNR, CDR2 FQNEAQ (reference sequence). V was shortened by 2 bases and J by 2 bases, with 9 bases between the two germline ends.

A single count supports this clone. V gene TRBV27 combines with J gene TRBJ1-2; 8 bases agree with TRBD1. The length of the CDR3 is 16 residues. Per the germline V gene, CDR1 is MNHEY and CDR2 is SMNVEV (reference sequence). The V and J ends lost 5 bases and 4 bases, in that order; junction bases with no gene match: 12. CDR3 region: CASSPGTGGLVYGYTF. As DNA, the CDR3 is TGTGCCAGCAGTCCCGGGACAGGAGGCCTGGTCTATGGCTACACCTTC.